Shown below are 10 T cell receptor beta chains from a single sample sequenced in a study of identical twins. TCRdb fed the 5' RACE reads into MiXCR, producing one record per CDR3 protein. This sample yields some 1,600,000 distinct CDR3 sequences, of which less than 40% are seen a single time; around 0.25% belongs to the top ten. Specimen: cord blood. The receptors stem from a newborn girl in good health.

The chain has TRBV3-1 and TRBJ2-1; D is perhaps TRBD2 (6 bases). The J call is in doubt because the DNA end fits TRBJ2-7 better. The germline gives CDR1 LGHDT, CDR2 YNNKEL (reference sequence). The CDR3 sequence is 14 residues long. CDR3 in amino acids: CASSQYGSNNEQYF. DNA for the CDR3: TGTGCCAGCAGCCAATACGGGAGTAACAATGAGCAGTACTTC.

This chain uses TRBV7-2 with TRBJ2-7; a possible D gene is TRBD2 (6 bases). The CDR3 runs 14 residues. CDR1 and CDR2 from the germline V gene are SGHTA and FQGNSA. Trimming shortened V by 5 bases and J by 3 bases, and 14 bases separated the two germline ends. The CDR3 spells CASSGGAGFYEQYF. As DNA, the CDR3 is TGTGCCAGCAGCGGGGGAGCGGGCTTCTACGAGCAGTACTTC.

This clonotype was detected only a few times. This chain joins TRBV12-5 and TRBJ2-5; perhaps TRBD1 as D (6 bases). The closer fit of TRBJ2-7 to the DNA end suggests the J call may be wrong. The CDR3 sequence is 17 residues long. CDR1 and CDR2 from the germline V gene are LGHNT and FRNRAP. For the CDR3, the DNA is TGTGCTAGTGGTTTGACGATCGGACAAGGGGGACCCTACGAGCAGTACTTC. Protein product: CASGLTIGQGGPYEQYF.

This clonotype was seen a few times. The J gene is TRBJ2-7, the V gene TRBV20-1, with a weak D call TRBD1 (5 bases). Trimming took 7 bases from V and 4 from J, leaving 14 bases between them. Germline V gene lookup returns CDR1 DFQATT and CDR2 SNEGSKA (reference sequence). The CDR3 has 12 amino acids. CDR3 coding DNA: TGCAGTGGCAGCGACCAGGGATACGAGCAGTACTTC. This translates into CSGSDQGYEQYF.

The CDR3 DNA is TGCAGTGCTACGCACAGGGCCCCGAGCACTGAAGCTTTCTTT. Its translation is CSATHRAPSTEAFF. The gene calls are TRBV20-1 and TRBJ1-1; tentatively, D is TRBD1 (6 bases). The CDR3 sequence is 14 residues long. Germline CDR1 DFQATT, CDR2 SNEGSKA (reference sequence). V gave up 4 bases and J gave up 4 bases, with 16 bases separating them.

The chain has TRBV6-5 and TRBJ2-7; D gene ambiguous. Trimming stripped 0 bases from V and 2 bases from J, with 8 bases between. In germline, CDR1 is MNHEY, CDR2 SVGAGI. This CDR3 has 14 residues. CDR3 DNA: TGTGCCAGCAGTTACTCGACGCAGCCCTACGAGCAGTACTTC. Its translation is CASSYSTQPYEQYF.

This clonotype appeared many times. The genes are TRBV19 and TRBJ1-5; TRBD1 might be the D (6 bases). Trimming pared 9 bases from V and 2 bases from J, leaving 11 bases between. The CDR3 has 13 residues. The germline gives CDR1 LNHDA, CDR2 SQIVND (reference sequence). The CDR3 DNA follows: TGTGCCAGCAGCCGACAGGGCAATCAGCCCCAGCATTTT. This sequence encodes CASSRQGNQPQHF.

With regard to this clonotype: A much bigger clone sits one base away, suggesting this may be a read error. CDR3 sequence (DNA): TGTGCCTGCAGTTCCGTTGGCGGAAGCCAAGAGACCCAGTACTTC. Protein: CACSSVGGSQETQYF. This chain uses TRBV28 with TRBJ2-5; D remains ambiguous. Germline values: CDR1 MDHEN, CDR2 SYDVKM. This CDR3 spans 15 amino acids.

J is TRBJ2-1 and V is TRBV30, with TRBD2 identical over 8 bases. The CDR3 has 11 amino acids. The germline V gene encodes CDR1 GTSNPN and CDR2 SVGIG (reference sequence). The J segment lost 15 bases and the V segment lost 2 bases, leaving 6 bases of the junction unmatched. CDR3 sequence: CAWSTGTRRFF. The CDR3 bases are TGTGCCTGGAGTACCGGGACTAGGCGGTTCTTC.

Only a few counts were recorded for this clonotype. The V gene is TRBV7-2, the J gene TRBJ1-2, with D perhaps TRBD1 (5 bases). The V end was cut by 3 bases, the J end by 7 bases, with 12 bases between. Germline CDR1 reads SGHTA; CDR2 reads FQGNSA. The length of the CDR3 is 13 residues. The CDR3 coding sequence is TGTGCCAGCAGCTTTTCCAGGGAAGGTGGCTACACCTTC. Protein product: CASSFSREGGYTF.